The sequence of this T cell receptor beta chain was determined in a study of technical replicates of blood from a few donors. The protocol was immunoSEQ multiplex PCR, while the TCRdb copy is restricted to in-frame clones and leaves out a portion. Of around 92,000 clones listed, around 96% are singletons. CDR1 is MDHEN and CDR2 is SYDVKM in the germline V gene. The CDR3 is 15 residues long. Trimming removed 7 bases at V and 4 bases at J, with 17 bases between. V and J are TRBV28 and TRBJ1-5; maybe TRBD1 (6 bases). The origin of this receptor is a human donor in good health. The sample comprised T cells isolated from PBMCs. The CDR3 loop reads CASTLRQAFNQPQHF. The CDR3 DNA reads TGTGCCAGCACCTTACGACAGGCTTTTAATCAGCCCCAGCATTTT.